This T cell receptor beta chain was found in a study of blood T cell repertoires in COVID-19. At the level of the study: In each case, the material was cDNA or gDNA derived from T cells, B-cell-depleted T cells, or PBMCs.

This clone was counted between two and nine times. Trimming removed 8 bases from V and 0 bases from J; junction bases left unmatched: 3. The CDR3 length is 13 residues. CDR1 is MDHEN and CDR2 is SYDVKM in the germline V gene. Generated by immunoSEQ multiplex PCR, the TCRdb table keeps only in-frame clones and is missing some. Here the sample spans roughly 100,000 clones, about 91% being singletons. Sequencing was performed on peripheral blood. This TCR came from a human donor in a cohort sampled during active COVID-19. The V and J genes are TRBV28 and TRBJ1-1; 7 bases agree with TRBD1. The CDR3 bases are TGTGCCAGCGGGGACAGTCTGAACACTGAAGCTTTCTTT. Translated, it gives CASGDSLNTEAFF.